The entry that follows covers one T cell receptor (beta chain) sequence. V was trimmed by 0 bases and J by 2 bases, leaving 14 bases between them. The V gene's germline CDR1 is SEHNR and CDR2 FQNEAQ (reference sequence). CDR3 length: 16 amino acids. The data derive from a study of cytomegalovirus exposure and HLA in healthy donors. The PCR contained 60 Vbeta and 13 Jbeta primers. This table comes from immunoSEQ multiplex PCR, and its TCRdb copy is limited to in-frame clones, with some not included. The sample lists about 140,000 clones, about four fifths occurring once. This TCR was recovered from a man aged 30-40 years in good health and CMV-seronegative. The chain carries TRBV7-9 and TRBJ2-7; D is uncertain. The sequencing sample was made of PBMCs. The CDR3 DNA is TGTGCCAGCAGCTTAGCCCTATCCGACAATCCCTACGAGCAGTACTTC. It encodes CASSLALSDNPYEQYF.